These 13 T cell receptor beta chains were all obtained from the same sample, sequenced in a study of cytomegalovirus exposure and HLA in healthy donors. The PCR used 60 Vbeta and 13 Jbeta primers. Produced via immunoSEQ multiplex PCR; TCRdb's table is partial and in-frame only. This table lists approximately 110,000 clones. Specimen: PBMCs. All receptors come from a man aged 45-65 years in good health and CMV-seronegative.

This chain connects TRBV19 to TRBJ2-7; 11 bases match TRBD2. Germline V gives CDR1 LNHDA, CDR2 SQIVND (reference sequence). The CDR3 spans 15 residues. V dropped 8 bases and J dropped 0; count of bases not matched to a gene: 6. CDR3 sequence: CASSGLAGPSYEQYF. The CDR3 DNA is TGTGCCAGTTCAGGACTAGCGGGTCCCTCCTACGAGCAGTACTTC.

This chain links TRBV6-5 with TRBJ2-5; 7 positions match TRBD1. CDR3 size: 13 residues. J lost 5 bases, V lost 4 bases, and 4 bases had no gene match. Germline V gives CDR1 MNHEY, CDR2 SVGAGI. The CDR3 loop reads CASSSGRGETQYF. CDR3 bases: TGTGCCAGCAGTTCAGGCAGGGGGGAGACCCAGTACTTC.

V usage is TRBV30 and J usage is TRBJ1-3, with D unclear. CDR1 and CDR2 (germline): GTSNPN, SVGIG (reference sequence). The V and J ends lost 0 bases and 3 bases respectively, with 12 bases between them. The CDR3 sequence is 15 residues long. The chain's CDR3 is CAWSVNYLSGNTIYF. The CDR3 DNA reads as TGTGCCTGGAGTGTAAATTACCTTAGTGGAAACACCATATATTTT.

The genes are TRBV7-9 and TRBJ2-3, with TRBD2 matching 7 bases. V shed 5 bases, J shed 7 bases, and the junction held 18 bases outside the gene matches. The CDR3 contains 17 residues. Germline CDR1 SEHNR, CDR2 FQNEAQ (reference sequence). CDR3 amino acids: CASSLFREAQFLYTQYF. DNA of the CDR3: TGTGCCAGCAGCCTCTTCCGGGAGGCCCAATTCCTGTATACGCAGTATTTT.

The chain couples TRBV5-1 to TRBJ1-1; D may be TRBD1 (6 bases). V lost 2 bases and J lost 3, with 11 bases in between. CDR3 length equals 14 residues. The V gene's germline CDR1 is SGHRS and CDR2 YFSETQ. CDR3 sequence reads: CASSFVPGDTEAFF. CDR3 bases: TGCGCCAGCAGCTTCGTACCAGGGGACACTGAAGCTTTCTTT. Based on the CDR3 plus reference TRBV5-1 and TRBJ1-1, the full variable domain is KAGVTQTPRYLIKTRGQQVTLSCSPISGHRSVSWYQQTPGQGLQFLFEYFSETQRNKGNFPGRFSGRQFSNSRSEMNVSTLELGDSALYLCASSFVPGDTEAFFGQGTRLTVV.

The chain carries TRBV7-3 and TRBJ2-1, with 7 nucleotides matching TRBD1. With V trimmed by 5 bases and J by 4 bases, 5 bases remained unmatched. The CDR3 consists of 14 residues. Germline loops: CDR1 SGHTA, CDR2 FQGTGA. The CDR3 region has the DNA TGTGCCAGCAGCCTATCGGGACAGTACAATGAGCAGTTCTTC. Protein product: CASSLSGQYNEQFF.

This chain uses TRBV7-9 with TRBJ2-6; no clear D gene. The germline V and J ends were trimmed by 5 bases and 0 bases, with 5 bases remaining between them. Germline CDR1 reads SEHNR; CDR2 reads FQNEAQ (reference sequence). CDR3 size: 14 residues. CDR3 protein: CASSPLSGANVLTF. DNA for the CDR3: TGTGCCAGCAGCCCCCTCTCTGGGGCCAACGTCCTGACTTTC.

V is TRBV7-7 and J is TRBJ2-7, with D perhaps assigned TRBD1 or TRBD2 (6 bases each). Germline values: CDR1 SSHAT, CDR2 FNYEAQ (reference sequence). The CDR3 has 13 residues. CDR3 DNA sequence: TGTGCTAGCGGCAGGGACATAGGGGACGAGCAGTACTTC. It yields the protein CASGRDIGDEQYF.

The rearrangement links TRBV6-1 to TRBJ2-5, with D maybe TRBD2 (5 bases). CDR1 is MNHNS and CDR2 is SASEGT in the germline V gene. CDR3 length: 14 residues. V lost 3 bases and J 6 bases, leaving 14 bases between the germline ends. The CDR3 spells CASSEDGGVQTQYF. Written as DNA, the CDR3 is TGTGCCAGCAGTGAGGACGGAGGCGTGCAGACCCAGTACTTC.

V is TRBV19 and J is TRBJ1-5; 8 nucleotides align to TRBD1. After removal of 3 bases from V and 0 bases from J, the junction contained 7 bases not matched to a gene. The CDR3 extends over 17 amino acids. Looked up from germline, CDR1 is LNHDA and CDR2 is SQIVND (reference sequence). CDR3 bases: TGTGCCAGTAGTATGACAGGGGCGCCTTATAGCAATCAGCCCCAGCATTTT. It yields the protein CASSMTGAPYSNQPQHF.

The V call is TRBV2, the J call TRBJ1-2; D ambiguous. V dropped 5 bases and J dropped 2 bases, with 9 bases sitting between them. This CDR3 is 13 amino acids long. CDR1 is SNHLY and CDR2 is FYNNEI in the germline V gene. The CDR3 reads CASSIVRNYGYTF. DNA of the CDR3: TGTGCCAGCAGTATCGTCAGAAACTATGGCTACACCTTC.

The genes are TRBV7-9 and TRBJ1-2, with unresolved D. The CDR3 sequence is 15 residues long. Germline V gives CDR1 SEHNR, CDR2 FQNEAQ (reference sequence). V was trimmed by 4 bases and J by 7 bases, leaving 19 bases between them. For the CDR3, the DNA is TGTGCCAGCAGCTCGTCAGGAAACCCCGGAGGTGGCTACACCTTC. This codes for CASSSSGNPGGGYTF. Using reference TRBV7-9 and TRBJ1-2 for the parts outside the CDR3, the full variable domain is DTGVSQNPRHKITKRGQNVTFRCDPISEHNRLYWYRQTLGQGPEFLTYFQNEAQLEKSRLLSDRFSAERPKGSFSTLEIQRTEQGDSAMYLCASSSSGNPGGGYTFGSGTRLTVV.

The chain is built from TRBV2 and TRBJ1-4; no clear D. The CDR3 has 12 residues. The germline V gene has CDR1 SNHLY and CDR2 FYNNEI. V lost 6 bases and J 8 bases, leaving 10 bases between the germline ends. In DNA, the CDR3 is TGTGCCAGCAGCGGGGATTACGAAAAACTGTTTTTT. This translates into CASSGDYEKLFF. Supplemented by reference TRBV2 and TRBJ1-4, the full variable domain reads EPEVTQTPSHQVTQMGQEVILRCVPISNHLYFYWYRQILGQKVEFLVSFYNNEISEKSEIFDDQFSVERPDGSNFTLKIRSTKLEDSAMYFCASSGDYEKLFFGSGTQLSVL.